This is a list of T cell receptor beta chains from one sample in a study of T cells of healthy individuals. TCRdb independently ran MiXCR on the 5' RACE reads; one entry per CDR3 protein. The sample holds 100,000 or so distinct CDR3 sequences, around 17% seen once. The receptors here all came from a human donor in good health. Both conserved end residues are part of each CDR3. Each record gives: clone size, J gene, V gene, D gene, CDR3 protein, CDR3 DNA. The D gene is left open where the match is weak. Size is stated for part of the rows, as once, few or many counts, or as a class when the clone is expanded.

clone_size: NA; j_call: TRBJ2-2; v_call: TRBV12-3/TRBV12-4; d_call: NA; cdr3_aa: CASSLARSRPGLHPNTGELFF; cdr3_nt: TGTGCCAGCAGTTTAGCGAGAAGCAGACCGGGACTCCATCCAAACACCGGGGAGCTGTTTTTT
clone_size: NA; j_call: TRBJ2-1; v_call: TRBV18; d_call: NA; cdr3_aa: CASSPDRDNEQFF; cdr3_nt: TGTGCCAGCTCACCAGACAGAGACAATGAGCAGTTCTTC
clone_size: many; j_call: TRBJ1-4; v_call: TRBV28; d_call: TRBD1; cdr3_aa: CASSLMGQGALVGEKLFF; cdr3_nt: TGTGCCAGCAGTTTGATGGGGCAGGGGGCTCTTGTTGGTGAAAAACTGTTTTTT
clone_size: few; j_call: TRBJ2-1; v_call: TRBV3-1; d_call: NA; cdr3_aa: CASSRGIHEQFF; cdr3_nt: TGTGCCAGCAGCCGTGGCATCCATGAGCAGTTCTTC
clone_size: few; j_call: TRBJ2-4; v_call: TRBV20-1; d_call: NA; cdr3_aa: CSARVRLAKNIQYF; cdr3_nt: TGCAGTGCTAGAGTGCGATTAGCCAAAAACATTCAGTACTTC
clone_size: many; j_call: TRBJ1-1; v_call: TRBV2; d_call: NA; cdr3_aa: CASSVTGNTEAFF; cdr3_nt: TGTGCCAGCAGCGTGACAGGGAACACTGAAGCTTTCTTT
clone_size: many; j_call: TRBJ2-7; v_call: TRBV7-8; d_call: NA; cdr3_aa: CASSLAVGDAPYEQYF; cdr3_nt: TGTGCCAGCAGCTTAGCGGTGGGGGATGCCCCCTACGAGCAGTACTTC
clone_size: NA; j_call: TRBJ1-6; v_call: TRBV20-1; d_call: TRBD1; cdr3_aa: CSARRQGSSPLHF; cdr3_nt: TGCAGTGCGAGGAGACAGGGAAGTTCACCCCTCCACTTT
clone_size: few; j_call: TRBJ2-3; v_call: TRBV7-2; d_call: NA; cdr3_aa: CASSPDSGPDTQYF; cdr3_nt: TGTGCCAGCAGCCCAGACAGCGGCCCAGATACGCAGTATTTT
clone_size: few; j_call: TRBJ2-1; v_call: TRBV19; d_call: NA; cdr3_aa: CASIDGPGANEQFF; cdr3_nt: TGTGCCAGTATAGATGGTCCGGGAGCCAATGAGCAGTTCTTC
clone_size: many; j_call: TRBJ2-6; v_call: TRBV20-1; d_call: NA; cdr3_aa: CSVGGSGANVLTF; cdr3_nt: TGCAGTGTAGGGGGTTCTGGGGCCAACGTCCTGACTTTC
clone_size: NA; j_call: TRBJ2-7; v_call: TRBV5-6; d_call: TRBD1; cdr3_aa: CASSLEDRNYEQYF; cdr3_nt: TGTGCCAGCAGCTTGGAGGACAGGAACTACGAGCAGTACTTC
clone_size: many; j_call: TRBJ2-3; v_call: TRBV29-1; d_call: NA; cdr3_aa: CSFGTLGADTQYF; cdr3_nt: TGCAGCTTCGGGACTCTAGGAGCAGATACGCAGTATTTT
clone_size: NA; j_call: TRBJ2-5; v_call: TRBV3-1; d_call: NA; cdr3_aa: CASSQAGGQETQYF; cdr3_nt: TGTGCCAGCAGCCAGGCAGGAGGACAAGAGACCCAGTACTTC
clone_size: medium-sized; j_call: TRBJ2-5; v_call: TRBV5-1; d_call: NA; cdr3_aa: CASSLRGGETQYF; cdr3_nt: TGCGCCAGCAGCTTGAGGGGAGGAGAGACCCAGTACTTC
clone_size: NA; j_call: TRBJ1-5; v_call: TRBV7-2; d_call: TRBD1; cdr3_aa: CASSSGATGAHNQPQHF; cdr3_nt: TGTGCCAGCAGCTCCGGGGCCACAGGGGCCCACAATCAGCCCCAGCATTTT
clone_size: NA; j_call: TRBJ2-7; v_call: TRBV7-9; d_call: NA; cdr3_aa: CASSRPGRSVTYEQYF; cdr3_nt: TGTGCCAGCAGCCGCCCGGGGAGAAGTGTTACCTACGAGCAGTACTTC
clone_size: many; j_call: TRBJ2-7; v_call: TRBV10-3; d_call: NA; cdr3_aa: CAISESEVQYF; cdr3_nt: TGTGCCATCAGTGAGTCAGAGGTGCAGTACTTC
clone_size: few; j_call: TRBJ2-5; v_call: TRBV20-1; d_call: NA; cdr3_aa: CSADRSQETQYF; cdr3_nt: TGCAGTGCTGACAGGAGCCAAGAGACCCAGTACTTC
clone_size: few; j_call: TRBJ2-7; v_call: TRBV29-1; d_call: NA; cdr3_aa: CSVEVRDAAYEQYF; cdr3_nt: TGCAGCGTAGAAGTCCGGGACGCTGCCTACGAGCAGTACTTC
clone_size: few; j_call: TRBJ1-2; v_call: TRBV25-1; d_call: NA; cdr3_aa: CASSGTAPLPRGYTF; cdr3_nt: TGTGCCAGCAGTGGGACAGCCCCCTTGCCCCGGGGCTACACCTTC
clone_size: few; j_call: TRBJ1-5; v_call: TRBV6-5; d_call: TRBD1; cdr3_aa: CASKQGAGQPQHF; cdr3_nt: TGTGCCAGCAAACAGGGGGCGGGTCAGCCCCAGCATTTT
clone_size: few; j_call: TRBJ2-7; v_call: TRBV7-6; d_call: TRBD1; cdr3_aa: CASSSPGQNYEQYF; cdr3_nt: TGTGCCAGCAGCTCACCGGGACAGAACTACGAGCAGTACTTC
clone_size: many; j_call: TRBJ2-7; v_call: TRBV5-1; d_call: NA; cdr3_aa: CASSLADRSFSYEQYF; cdr3_nt: TGCGCCAGCAGCTTGGCCGACAGGTCTTTTTCCTACGAGCAGTACTTC
clone_size: many; j_call: TRBJ1-5; v_call: TRBV6-2/TRBV6-3; d_call: NA; cdr3_aa: CASSLRGSNQPQHF; cdr3_nt: TGTGCCAGCAGTTTGAGGGGAAGCAATCAGCCCCAGCATTTT
clone_size: many; j_call: TRBJ1-1; v_call: TRBV7-3; d_call: NA; cdr3_aa: CASRYTGDTEAFF; cdr3_nt: TGTGCCAGCAGATATACAGGCGACACTGAAGCTTTCTTT
clone_size: many; j_call: TRBJ2-3; v_call: TRBV15; d_call: NA; cdr3_aa: CATSRGTADTDTQYF; cdr3_nt: TGTGCCACCAGCAGAGGCACAGCCGACACAGATACGCAGTATTTT
clone_size: few; j_call: TRBJ2-7; v_call: TRBV20-1; d_call: NA; cdr3_aa: CSASHSATYEQYF; cdr3_nt: TGCAGTGCTAGTCATTCGGCTACCTACGAGCAGTACTTC
clone_size: few; j_call: TRBJ2-7; v_call: TRBV4-1; d_call: NA; cdr3_aa: CASRKVGDYEQYF; cdr3_nt: TGCGCCAGCAGAAAAGTCGGGGACTACGAGCAGTACTTC
clone_size: few; j_call: TRBJ2-3; v_call: TRBV4-3; d_call: NA; cdr3_aa: CASSQDWEPPSTDTQYF; cdr3_nt: TGCGCCAGCAGCCAAGATTGGGAACCCCCTAGCACAGATACGCAGTATTTT
clone_size: NA; j_call: TRBJ2-7; v_call: TRBV10-3; d_call: NA; cdr3_aa: CATLAPGSYEQYF; cdr3_nt: TGTGCCACTCTCGCACCGGGCTCCTACGAGCAGTACTTC
clone_size: NA; j_call: TRBJ2-3; v_call: TRBV4-2; d_call: NA; cdr3_aa: CASRGGPSTDTQYF; cdr3_nt: TGTGCCAGCCGAGGGGGACCCAGCACAGATACGCAGTATTTT
clone_size: few; j_call: TRBJ1-1; v_call: TRBV28; d_call: NA; cdr3_aa: CASSFPRERGRGTEAFF; cdr3_nt: TGTGCCAGCAGTTTCCCACGAGAGAGGGGACGAGGCACTGAAGCTTTCTTT
clone_size: many; j_call: TRBJ1-5; v_call: TRBV20-1; d_call: NA; cdr3_aa: CSATFGQGSQPQHF; cdr3_nt: TGCAGTGCTACCTTCGGGCAGGGGAGTCAGCCCCAGCATTTT
clone_size: few; j_call: TRBJ2-5; v_call: TRBV20-1; d_call: TRBD2; cdr3_aa: CSARDPRLAELVTQYF; cdr3_nt: TGCAGTGCTAGAGATCCCCGACTAGCTGAGTTAGTGACCCAGTACTTC
clone_size: few; j_call: TRBJ2-7; v_call: TRBV19; d_call: TRBD1; cdr3_aa: CASRYRDSSYEQYF; cdr3_nt: TGTGCCAGTAGATACCGGGACAGCTCCTACGAGCAGTACTTC
clone_size: NA; j_call: TRBJ2-2; v_call: TRBV3-1; d_call: NA; cdr3_aa: CASSQEEDTGELFF; cdr3_nt: TGTGCCAGCAGCCAAGAAGAGGACACCGGGGAGCTGTTTTTT
clone_size: many; j_call: TRBJ1-2; v_call: TRBV13; d_call: NA; cdr3_aa: CASSLEGRSGYTF; cdr3_nt: TGTGCCAGCAGCTTAGAGGGTCGAAGTGGCTACACCTTC
clone_size: few; j_call: TRBJ2-7; v_call: TRBV28; d_call: TRBD2; cdr3_aa: CASNRAGVTYEQYF; cdr3_nt: TGTGCCAGCAACCGAGCGGGGGTTACCTACGAGCAGTACTTC
clone_size: NA; j_call: TRBJ2-3; v_call: TRBV7-3; d_call: NA; cdr3_aa: CASSPHMTDTQYF; cdr3_nt: TGTGCCAGCAGTCCACATATGACAGATACGCAGTATTTT